This entry features one T cell receptor (beta chain) sequence. The assay used deep level. Using immunoSEQ multiplex PCR, the repertoire was profiled, and TCRdb retains in-frame clones only, with some absent. The sample records roughly 500,000 clones, 78% being singletons. Germline values: CDR1 SGHAT, CDR2 FQNNGV. The germline V and J ends were trimmed by 1 base and 5 bases, with 14 bases remaining between them. CDR3 length: 15 residues. This sample is part of a study of shared clonotypes between healthy human individuals. This chain joins TRBV11-2 and TRBJ2-5; the D gene is possibly TRBD1 (5 bases). This TCR was sampled from a woman between 35 and 50 years old in good health. Some clones in this sample may be carry-over from other donors' samples. Sequencing was performed on PBMCs. The CDR3 DNA reads TGTGCCAGCAGCTTAGGAGACAGAAACGGGGAGACCCAGTACTTC. Translated, it gives CASSLGDRNGETQYF.